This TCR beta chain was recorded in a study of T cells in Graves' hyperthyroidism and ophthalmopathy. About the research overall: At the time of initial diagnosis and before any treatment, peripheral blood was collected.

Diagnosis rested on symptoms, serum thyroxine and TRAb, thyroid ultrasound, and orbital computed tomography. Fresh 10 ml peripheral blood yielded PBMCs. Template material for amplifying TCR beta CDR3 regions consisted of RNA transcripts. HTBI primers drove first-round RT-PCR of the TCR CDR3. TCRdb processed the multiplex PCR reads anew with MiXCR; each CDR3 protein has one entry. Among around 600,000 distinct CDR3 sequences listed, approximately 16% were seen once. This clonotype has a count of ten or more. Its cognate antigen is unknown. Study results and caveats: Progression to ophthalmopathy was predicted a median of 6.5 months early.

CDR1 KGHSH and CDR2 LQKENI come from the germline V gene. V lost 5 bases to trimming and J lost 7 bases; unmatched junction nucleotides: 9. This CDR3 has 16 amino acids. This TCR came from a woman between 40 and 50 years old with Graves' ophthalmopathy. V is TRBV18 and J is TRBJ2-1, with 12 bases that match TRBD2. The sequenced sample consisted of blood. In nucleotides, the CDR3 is TGTGCCAGCTCAACCCTAGCGGGAGGGCCGCTGAATGAGCAGTTCTTC. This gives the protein CASSTLAGGPLNEQFF.